The clone carrying this TCR beta chain was detected many times. The record originates from a study of blood T cells in healthy people across ages. The CDR3 totals 15 residues. Germline V gives CDR1 SGHTA, CDR2 FQGNSA. V gave up 0 bases and J gave up 4 bases, with 12 bases separating them. Together with a sample-barcoded 5' primer, a J-beta primer mix was included in a second PCR lasting about 7 to 11 cycles. TCRdb re-called the 5' RACE reads with MiXCR, one entry per CDR3 protein. The sample yields over 550,000 distinct CDR3 sequences, roughly 31% seen once. This chain joins TRBV7-2 and TRBJ2-5; the D gene is possibly TRBD2 (5 bases). Sequenced: blood. This TCR came from a woman older than 75 in good health. CDR3 sequence (DNA): TGTGCCAGCAGCTTAGCTGCCGGGGAACGAGAGACCCAGTACTTC. Residues: CASSLAAGERETQYF.